Listed below are T cell receptor beta chains from one sample, sequenced in a study of Ad26.COV2.S vaccination and SARS-CoV-2 variants. Clones were read by immunoSEQ multiplex PCR, and TCRdb kept only the in-frame ones, dropping some. The sample gives about 350,000 clones, roughly 91% of which show up once; around 5% is in the top ten. The sample consisted of peripheral blood, taken in a trial of Ad26.COV2.S vaccine versus placebo. The receptors were sampled from a person between 18 and 59 years old who received the Ad26.COV2.S COVID-19 vaccine or a placebo. Each CDR3 is given with its conserved first and last residue. D genes are given only for firm matches. Clone size, where shown, is once, few, many, or a class for clones that have expanded.

cdr3_aa cdr3_nt v_call clone_size j_call d_call
CASSLAGGSTF TGTGCCAGCAGCTTAGCGGGCGGTTCCACCTTC TRBV7-9 . TRBJ1-2 .
CASSKTRGGRETQYF TGTGCCAGTAGTAAGACCCGCGGGGGGCGGGAGACCCAGTACTTC TRBV19 . TRBJ2-5 TRBD2
CASSQEGTGPYTGELFF TGCGCCAGCAGCCAAGAGGGGACAGGGCCCTACACCGGGGAGCTGTTTTTT TRBV4-1 . TRBJ2-2 TRBD1
CASSDLWSSYNEQFF TGTGCCAGCAGTGATCTCTGGAGCTCCTACAATGAGCAGTTCTTC TRBV6-1 . TRBJ2-1 .
CASRQLTGANTEAFF TGTGCCAGCAGACAATTAACAGGGGCCAACACTGAAGCTTTCTTT TRBV7-9 . TRBJ1-1 TRBD1
CASRTNNKYTGELFF TGTGCCAGCCGAACGAACAACAAGTACACCGGGGAGCTGTTTTTT TRBV27 . TRBJ2-2 .
CASSTSGTPIPRQETQYF TGTGCCAGCAGCACCTCCGGGACTCCTATCCCGCGACAAGAGACCCAGTACTTC TRBV13 . TRBJ2-5 .
CASSDSGSYNEQFF TGTGCCAGCAGCGATAGCGGTTCCTACAATGAGCAGTTCTTC TRBV3-1/TRBV3-2 . TRBJ2-1 .
CASSYSTPHPGNTIYF TGTGCCAGCAGTTACTCGACACCCCATCCTGGAAACACCATATATTTT TRBV6-6 . TRBJ1-3 .
CASSEGQGRTEAFF TGTGCCAGCAGTGAAGGGCAGGGGAGGACTGAAGCTTTCTTT TRBV2 . TRBJ1-1 .
CASSLNTGEGEQFF TGTGCCAGCTCACTAAATACAGGGGAAGGTGAGCAGTTCTTC TRBV18 . TRBJ2-1 TRBD1
CASSGRMNTEAFF TGTGCCAGCAGCGGTCGGATGAACACTGAAGCTTTCTTT TRBV16 . TRBJ1-1 .
CASSQDLKTGELFF TGCGCCAGCAGCCAAGATCTGAAAACCGGGGAGCTGTTTTTT TRBV4-3 . TRBJ2-2 .
CASSLGTSNYGYTF TGCGCCAGCAGCCTCGGGACCTCTAACTATGGCTACACCTTC TRBV5-1 . TRBJ1-2 .
CASSTRGTANEKLFF TGTGCCAGCAGTACAAGGGGGACAGCTAATGAAAAACTGTTTTTT TRBV5-6 . TRBJ1-4 TRBD1
CASSQDYGAGSGNTIYF TGCGCCAGCAGCCAAGATTACGGGGCAGGCTCTGGAAACACCATATATTTT TRBV4-3 . TRBJ1-3 .
CASRTLSGGGTNTEAFF TGCGCCAGCAGGACTCTAAGTGGGGGCGGCACGAACACTGAAGCTTTCTTT TRBV4-3 few TRBJ1-1 .
CASMVRDRAYNEQFF TGTGCCAGTATGGTCCGGGACAGGGCCTACAATGAGCAGTTCTTC TRBV19 . TRBJ2-1 TRBD1
CASSFHSGGATGELFF TGTGCCAGCAGCTTCCATAGCGGGGGGGCTACCGGGGAGCTGTTTTTT TRBV7-2 many TRBJ2-2 TRBD2
CASSQDLQGDTEAFF TGCGCCAGCAGCCAAGATTTACAGGGGGACACTGAAGCTTTCTTT TRBV4-1 . TRBJ1-1 TRBD1
CASSRDSRNEKLFF TGTGCCAGCAGTAGAGACAGTAGAAATGAAAAACTGTTTTTT TRBV6-5 . TRBJ1-4 .
CASSLDRGFDGYTF TGTGCCAGCAGCTTGGACAGAGGATTCGATGGCTACACCTTC TRBV5-4 . TRBJ1-2 .
CASSQGLAGGYTSTDTQYF TGTGCCAGCAGCCAAGGACTAGCGGGGGGATACACTAGCACAGATACGCAGTATTTT TRBV3-1/TRBV3-2 . TRBJ2-3 TRBD2
CAWRQASTDTQYF TGTGCCTGGAGACAGGCTAGCACAGATACGCAGTATTTT TRBV30 once TRBJ2-3 .
CASSYGQLYGYTF TGTGCCAGCAGCTACGGGCAGCTCTATGGCTACACCTTC TRBV13 . TRBJ1-2 .
CASSLSGQAGYNEQFF TGTGCCAGCAGCTTATCTGGACAGGCAGGATACAATGAGCAGTTCTTC TRBV13 . TRBJ2-1 TRBD1
CASSLGTQPQHF TGTGCCAGCAGTTTGGGAACGCAGCCCCAGCATTTT TRBV28 . TRBJ1-5 .
CASSQEVYVYEQYF TGCGCCAGCAGCCAAGAAGTTTACGTCTACGAGCAGTACTTC TRBV4-1 . TRBJ2-7 .
CASSYSAGITGELFF TGTGCCAGCAGTTACTCGGCAGGGATTACCGGGGAGCTGTTTTTT TRBV6-2/TRBV6-3 . TRBJ2-2 .
CASRRTGGSGELFF TGTGCCAGTAGACGTACAGGGGGATCGGGGGAGCTGTTTTTT TRBV19 . TRBJ2-2 TRBD1
CASSLAGGTAGYEQYF TGTGCCAGCAGCTTAGCGGGTGGGACCGCCGGCTACGAGCAGTACTTC TRBV7-2 . TRBJ2-7 .
CASSVWRAYEQYF TGTGCCAGCAGTGTATGGAGGGCCTACGAGCAGTACTTC TRBV2 . TRBJ2-7 .